Following are 15 T cell receptor beta chains from one sample sequenced in a study of identical twins (dated by TCRdb to 2015 to 2016). Preparation of the library involved 5' RACE. The instrument was an Illumina HiSeq 2000. Through fastp at Q25 and MiXCR, TCRdb rebuilt clones from the public reads, retaining in-frame beta chains. Here each entry gathers all rows of one CDR3 protein and keeps the most common genes and DNA. Here the sample has more than 600,000 distinct CDR3 sequences; roughly 18% occur a single time. The ten largest account for less than 15% of the sample. These data were also filed under a second study, of T cells expressing NK-cell markers.

Sequencing was done on a sample of PBMCs. The receptors stem from a woman between 18 and 29 years old in good health.

This sequence joins TRBV29-1 and TRBJ2-1; 7 bases match TRBD2. V trimming: 3 bases; J trimming: 9 bases; junction bases outside the gene matches: 11. CDR3 length equals 14 residues. The germline V gene has CDR1 SQVTM and CDR2 ANQGSEA. The DNA of the CDR3 is TGCAGCGTTGAGGTGGTGGGAGGGCCAGGTGAGCAGTTCTTC. It is translated as CSVEVVGGPGEQFF.

This clonotype appeared a few times. This sequence joins TRBV27 and TRBJ1-6; D ambiguous. Germline V gene sequence: CDR1 MNHEY, CDR2 SMNVEV (reference sequence). Trimming cost V 8 bases and J 7 bases, with 15 bases left between them. CDR3 length: 14 residues. The DNA for the CDR3 is TGTGCCAGCCGTATGTGGGGAGGAAATTCACCCCTCCACTTT. Its translation: CASRMWGGNSPLHF.

This chain links TRBV20-1 with TRBJ2-3, with 9 bases fitting TRBD2. The J segment lost 3 bases and the V segment lost 5 bases, leaving 12 bases of the junction unmatched. The CDR3 runs 16 residues. From germline, CDR1 is DFQATT and CDR2 SNEGSKA (reference sequence). The CDR3 bases are TGCAGTGCTTGGGATCATCTAGCGGGAAATACAGATACGCAGTATTTT. It specifies CSAWDHLAGNTDTQYF.

The rearrangement joins TRBV4-1 to TRBJ1-2; 8 bases are shared with TRBD1. CDR3 length equals 12 residues. With V trimmed by 5 bases and J by 8 bases, 4 bases remained unmatched. CDR1 and CDR2 from the germline V gene are MGHRA and YSYEKL. The CDR3 here is CASSTGQGGYTF. The CDR3 DNA reads as TGCGCCAGCAGCACCGGACAGGGCGGCTACACCTTC.

V gene TRBV5-1 combines with J gene TRBJ2-7, with D possibly TRBD2 on 6 matching bases. Germline V gene sequence: CDR1 SGHRS, CDR2 YFSETQ. CDR3 length equals 14 residues. V lost 2 bases, J lost 8 bases, and 17 bases lay in between. The CDR3 here is CASSFETGLTKQYF. CDR3 nucleotide sequence: TGCGCCAGCAGCTTCGAAACGGGACTGACGAAGCAGTACTTC.

This clonotype showed up just a few times. The V call is TRBV7-2, the J call TRBJ2-7; D is possibly TRBD2 (5 bases). The CDR3 runs to 14 residues. Per the germline V gene, CDR1 is SGHTA and CDR2 is FQGNSA. The V and J ends lost 7 bases and 0 bases respectively, with 13 bases between them. CDR3 in amino acids: CASTPRESSYEQYF. In DNA, the CDR3 is TGTGCCAGCACCCCCCGGGAAAGCTCCTACGAGCAGTACTTC.

This sequence joins TRBV6-5 and TRBJ2-3, with 7 bases fitting TRBD2. Trimming took 0 bases from V and 2 from J; bases not matched to a gene: 2. This CDR3 is 15 amino acids long. CDR1 and CDR2 from the germline V gene are MNHEY and SVGAGI. The CDR3, as DNA: TGTGCCAGCAGTTACTCGGGGGGGAACACAGATACGCAGTATTTT. Its translation: CASSYSGGNTDTQYF.

V is TRBV20-1 and J is TRBJ2-5; TRBD2 matches 10 bases. The CDR3 totals 15 residues. Looked up from germline, CDR1 is DFQATT and CDR2 is SNEGSKA (reference sequence). CDR3 coding DNA: TGCAGCCCCAAGGCCTCTAGCGGGGGCACAGAGACCCAGTACTTC. It is translated as CSPKASSGGTETQYF.

As for this clonotype: At one end, the junction sequence differs from germline, possibly due to a read error. The chain is built from TRBV7-9 and TRBJ2-1; D perhaps matches TRBD2 (5 bases). Germline V gene lookup returns CDR1 SEHNR and CDR2 FQNEAQ (reference sequence). CDR3 length: 8 amino acids. The CDR3 bases are TGTGCCAGCGGTAAGCGGCTCTTC. It is translated as CASGKRLF.

The chain employs TRBV2 and TRBJ2-7, with 9 bases lining up with TRBD1. Germline V lookup: CDR1 SNHLY, CDR2 FYNNEI. The J segment lost 3 bases and the V segment lost 6 bases, leaving 9 bases of the junction unmatched. The CDR3 runs 15 residues. The CDR3 sequence is CASRAGTGMYYEQYF. Here the CDR3 DNA reads TGTGCCAGCAGGGCCGGGACAGGGATGTACTACGAGCAGTACTTC.

This chain joins TRBV20-1 and TRBJ2-5, with unresolved D. Trimming shortened V by 3 bases and J by 5 bases, and 13 bases separated the two germline ends. The CDR3 has 13 amino acids. Germline assignment: CDR1 DFQATT and CDR2 SNEGSKA (reference sequence). CDR3 in DNA: TGCAGTGCTAGGAACTACCGTGTTGAGACCCAGTACTTC. This gives the protein CSARNYRVETQYF.

This clonotype was seen more than once but under ten times. This chain uses TRBV18 with TRBJ2-1; no clear D gene. V lost 6 bases to trimming and J lost 10 bases, with 13 bases between them. This CDR3 spans 12 amino acids. CDR1 and CDR2 (germline): KGHSH, LQKENI. The CDR3 DNA reads as TGTGCCAGCTCGCCCCAGCCTATGGAGCAGTTCTTC. This sequence encodes CASSPQPMEQFF.

A note on this clonotype: The germline gene is not matched at one end of the junction; a read error may be the cause. The V call is TRBV6-1, the J call TRBJ1-2; D remains ambiguous. The germline V gene encodes CDR1 MNHNS and CDR2 SASEGT. The CDR3 covers 15 residues. The CDR3 reads CANSEAGRPSGGYTF. The CDR3 DNA sequence: TGTGCCAACAGTGAAGCTGGACGGCCCTCCGGGGGCTACACCTTC.

This clonotype was detected ten times or more. This rearrangement joins TRBV12-3 or TRBV12-4 to TRBJ2-2; the D gene is possibly TRBD1 (6 bases). The CDR3 spans 13 residues. V shed 5 bases and J shed 6 bases, with 10 bases lying between them. The CDR3 region is CASSQQGSGELFF. The DNA of the CDR3 is TGTGCCAGCAGTCAACAGGGATCCGGGGAGCTGTTTTTT.

This clonotype occurred a few times. The CDR3 sequence: CASSWAGSQPQHF. The DNA for the CDR3 is TGTGCCAGCAGTTGGGCGGGAAGTCAGCCCCAGCATTTT. The rearrangement joins TRBV12-3 or TRBV12-4 to TRBJ1-5; D remains ambiguous. V gave up 4 bases and J gave up 6 bases, with 10 bases separating them. The CDR3 covers 13 residues.